One and the same sample provided the 20 T cell receptor beta chains below, sequenced in a study of T cells in Graves' hyperthyroidism and ophthalmopathy. The CDR3 regions of TCR beta were amplified from RNA transcripts. The HTBI primer set served for first-round RT-PCR of the TCR CDR3. MiXCR, run by TCRdb on the multiplex PCR reads, gives a single entry per CDR3 protein. The data contain approximately 430,000 distinct CDR3 sequences, roughly 15% of them singletons. Sequencing was carried out using blood. The receptor source for this set is a man between 18 and 29 years old with Graves' ophthalmopathy.

The sample holds many counts of this clonotype. V and J are TRBV5-1 and TRBJ2-7; D might be TRBD1 (6 bases). Germline V gene lookup returns CDR1 SGHRS and CDR2 YFSETQ. V lost 4 bases to trimming and J lost 0 bases, with 17 bases between them. The CDR3 loop spans 16 amino acids. The CDR3 region has the DNA TGCGCCAGCAGCCCCCAACCACAGGGAACCTCCTACGAGCAGTACTTC. This encodes CASSPQPQGTSYEQYF.

This clonotype showed up many times. The V gene is TRBV7-2, the J gene TRBJ1-6, with 11 positions matching TRBD1. In germline, CDR1 is SGHTA, CDR2 FQGNSA. The CDR3 covers 15 residues. V lost 5 bases to trimming and J lost 10 bases; unmatched junction nucleotides: 7. CDR3: CASSPGQGARSPLHF. For the CDR3, the DNA is TGTGCCAGCAGCCCAGGACAGGGGGCGAGGTCACCCCTCCACTTT.

This clonotype came up many times. The V and J genes are TRBV20-1 and TRBJ2-7; D is uncertain. Trimming removed 3 bases from V and 7 bases from J, with 13 bases in between. This CDR3 is 12 amino acids long. CDR1 is DFQATT and CDR2 is SNEGSKA in the germline V gene (reference sequence). The CDR3 here is CSASDGVGEQYF. Written as DNA, the CDR3 is TGCAGTGCTAGCGATGGGGTGGGAGAGCAGTACTTC.

This clonotype was found many times. The chain employs TRBV2 and TRBJ2-1; D gene unclear. The V and J ends lost 6 bases and 0 bases respectively, with 12 bases between them. Germline V CDR1 and CDR2: SNHLY, FYNNEI. This CDR3 comprises 15 residues. The CDR3 DNA sequence: TGTGCCAGCAGCCGAGACGAAAGCTCCTACAATGAGCAGTTCTTC. Its translation is CASSRDESSYNEQFF.

The J gene is TRBJ1-5, the V gene TRBV9; the D is unclear. V lost 5 bases to trimming and J lost 9 bases, with 24 bases between them. This CDR3 has 16 residues. Looked up from germline, CDR1 is SGDLS and CDR2 is YYNGEE. CDR3 in DNA: TGTGCCAGCAGTCGTAGACCACTACCCTCCCTTGGGCCCCAGCATTTT. Amino acid sequence: CASSRRPLPSLGPQHF.

This clonotype has a count of ten or more. V is TRBV7-9 and J is TRBJ2-3; TRBD1 aligns across 11 bases. Germline loops: CDR1 SEHNR, CDR2 FQNEAQ (reference sequence). The CDR3 is 16 amino acids. V lost 0 bases to trimming and J lost 4 bases; unmatched junction nucleotides: 3. Written as DNA, the CDR3 is TGTGCCAGCAGCTTAGCTTGGACAGGGGGCGCAGATACGCAGTATTTT. Translating it yields CASSLAWTGGADTQYF.

The rearrangement uses TRBV6-5 and TRBJ2-2, with no clear D. Germline V gives CDR1 MNHEY, CDR2 SVGAGI. CDR3 length: 14 residues. V lost 0 bases and J lost 6, with 8 bases in between. The CDR3 spells CASSYSSPAGELFF. CDR3 in DNA: TGTGCCAGCAGTTACTCGAGCCCGGCCGGGGAGCTGTTTTTT.

This clonotype appeared many times. The gene calls are TRBV28 and TRBJ2-1; tentative D call: TRBD2 (6 bases). This CDR3 has 18 residues. V was shortened by 0 bases and J by 4 bases, with 19 bases between the two germline ends. Looked up from germline, CDR1 is MDHEN and CDR2 is SYDVKM. CDR3 sequence: CASSLWRRGMATYNEQFF. The DNA for the CDR3 is TGTGCCAGCAGTTTATGGCGGCGGGGAATGGCGACTTACAATGAGCAGTTCTTC.

In this sample, this clonotype turned up a few times. For the CDR3, the DNA is TGTGCCAGCAGTTTCAGTTGGGGCTTGGGGGTTACCAATGAGCAGTTCTTC. Its translation: CASSFSWGLGVTNEQFF. J is TRBJ2-1 and V is TRBV27; D is perhaps TRBD1 or TRBD2 (5 bases each). With 3 bases removed from V and 6 bases from J, the gap between germline ends came to 21 bases. The CDR3 runs 17 residues. Looked up from germline, CDR1 is MNHEY and CDR2 is SMNVEV (reference sequence).

There are many counts of this clonotype. The chain is built from TRBV2 and TRBJ2-3; 10 bases match TRBD1. The V gene's germline CDR1 is SNHLY and CDR2 FYNNEI. J was trimmed by 4 bases and V by 8 bases; bases with no gene match: 6. This CDR3 has 14 residues. CDR3 amino acids: CASSGQGFPDTQYF. As DNA, the CDR3 is TGTGCCAGCTCGGGACAGGGGTTTCCAGATACGCAGTATTTT.

This clonotype was seen at least ten times. The chain recombines TRBV7-8 with TRBJ1-5; D remains ambiguous. With 0 bases removed from V and 0 bases from J, the gap between germline ends came to 9 bases. Germline lookup yields CDR1 SGHVS and CDR2 FQNEAQ. CDR3 length: 16 residues. The CDR3 nucleotides read TGTGCCAGCAGCTTAGCGGGAAGGAATAGCAATCAGCCCCAGCATTTT. This codes for CASSLAGRNSNQPQHF.

This clonotype was found a few times. The chain combines TRBV7-8 with TRBJ1-5, with a tentative D call TRBD1 (6 bases). Germline-derived CDR1 and CDR2 are SGHVS and FQNEAQ. The germline V and J ends were trimmed by 4 bases and 1 base, with 20 bases remaining between them. The CDR3 length is 18 residues. CDR3: CASSSDHQTGFSNQPQHF. CDR3 coding DNA: TGTGCCAGCAGCTCGGACCACCAAACAGGGTTCAGCAATCAGCCCCAGCATTTT.

The sample holds a few counts of this clonotype. The chain couples TRBV5-6 to TRBJ2-3; 10 nucleotides align to TRBD2. The V gene's germline CDR1 is SGHDT and CDR2 YYEEEE. This CDR3 contains 17 residues. J was trimmed by 2 bases and V by 1 base; bases with no gene match: 7. The CDR3 coding sequence is TGTGCCAGCAGCTTGTATCTAGCGGGGGAAAACACAGATACGCAGTATTTT. Amino acid sequence: CASSLYLAGENTDTQYF.

This clonotype was detected ten times or more. The V and J genes are TRBV6-1 and TRBJ2-7; possibly TRBD1 for D (6 bases). Trimming took off 6 bases at V and 6 bases at J, with 9 bases between the two ends. The CDR3 extends over 11 amino acids. Germline V gene lookup returns CDR1 MNHNS and CDR2 SASEGT. The CDR3 DNA follows: TGTGCCAGCAGAGCAGGGGTCGAGCAGTACTTC. The encoded protein is CASRAGVEQYF.

V is TRBV12-3 or TRBV12-4 and J is TRBJ2-7; possible D gene TRBD2, 7 bases. Trimming removed 5 bases at V and 5 bases at J, with 16 bases between. The CDR3 is 14 residues long. The CDR3 nucleotides are TGTGCCAGCAGTCCCGGCGGGGGCGGAGACGAGCAGTACTTC. Amino acid sequence: CASSPGGGGDEQYF.

This clonotype was seen only a few times. The genes are TRBV25-1 and TRBJ1-4; possible D gene TRBD1, 6 bases. Germline values: CDR1 MGHDK, CDR2 SYGVNS. The germline V and J ends were trimmed by 2 bases and 3 bases, with 7 bases remaining between them. This CDR3 region has 14 residues. The CDR3, as DNA: TGTGCCAGCAGTGAACGGGGGCCTAATGAAAAACTGTTTTTT. This translates into CASSERGPNEKLFF. The whole variable domain, filled in from reference TRBV25-1 and TRBJ1-4, reads EADIYQTPRYLVIGTGKKITLECSQTMGHDKMYWYQQDPGMELHLIHYSYGVNSTEKGDLSSESTVSRIRTEHFPLTLESARPSHTSQYLCASSERGPNEKLFFGSGTQLSVL.

This clonotype has just a few counts. The gene calls are TRBV9 and TRBJ2-3, with 9 bases matching TRBD1. The CDR3 contains 15 residues. Trimming cost V 0 bases and J 6 bases; bases outside gene matches: 5. Germline V gives CDR1 SGDLS, CDR2 YYNGEE. CDR3 in DNA: TGTGCCAGCAGCGTAGGACAGGGGGTGGCGGATACGCAGTATTTT. Residues: CASSVGQGVADTQYF.

This clonotype was counted a single time. A much larger clone sits a single nucleotide away, making a read error possible. V usage is TRBV27 and J usage is TRBJ2-2; tentatively, D is TRBD2 (5 bases). CDR3 length: 13 residues. Per germline, CDR1 MNHEY and CDR2 SMNVEV (reference sequence). CDR3 protein: CASSLNWAGELSF. The CDR3 coding sequence is TGTGCCAGCAGCCTAAACTGGGCTGGGGAGCTGTCTTTT.

This clonotype was seen many times. V and J are TRBV27 and TRBJ1-4, with D possibly being TRBD1 (5 bases). V gave up 4 bases and J gave up 7 bases, with 13 bases separating them. The CDR3 is 14 amino acids. From germline, CDR1 is MNHEY and CDR2 SMNVEV (reference sequence). The CDR3 loop reads CASSSGTVGEKLFF. The CDR3 DNA reads as TGTGCCAGCAGTTCCGGGACGGTGGGTGAAAAACTGTTTTTT.

In this sample, this clonotype turned up many times. The rearrangement joins TRBV6-1 to TRBJ2-7; D gene uncertain. The CDR3 covers 13 residues. Trimming left V 5 bases short and J 1 base short, with 9 bases between. Germline assignment: CDR1 MNHNS and CDR2 SASEGT. CDR3 sequence: CASSTPKSYEQYF. In DNA form, the CDR3 reads TGTGCCAGCAGTACCCCTAAGTCCTACGAGCAGTACTTC.